The following is a TCR beta chain sequence with its context. Its antigen is not known. V shed 5 bases, J shed 7 bases, and the junction held 7 bases outside the gene matches. In germline, CDR1 is KGHDR, CDR2 SFDVKD. CDR3 length: 14 amino acids. These patients, aged 18 to 65, had recently diagnosed hyperthyroidism lasting under 2 months. Researchers barred patients who had uncontrolled infection, other autoimmune disease, pregnancy or lactation. The data are from a study of T cells in Graves' hyperthyroidism and ophthalmopathy. Amplified regions were TCR beta CDR3 sequences from RNA transcripts. In the first-round RT-PCR of the TCR CDR3, the HTBI primer set was used. TCRdb re-derived calls from the multiplex PCR reads in MiXCR, one entry per CDR3 protein. This sample has 500,000 to 750,000 distinct CDR3 sequences, with 35% to 55% found just once. Study-level results: Ophthalmopathy onset followed model prediction by a median roughly six months.

What was sequenced was peripheral blood or thyroid tissue (not recorded which). The clonotype was recovered from a woman in her late teens or twenties with Graves' hyperthyroidism. V is TRBV24-1 and J is TRBJ1-5; 7 bases are a match to TRBD1. The CDR3 protein is CATSGRQGVQPQHF. Here the CDR3 DNA reads TGTGCCACCAGTGGGAGACAGGGTGTCCAGCCCCAGCATTTT.